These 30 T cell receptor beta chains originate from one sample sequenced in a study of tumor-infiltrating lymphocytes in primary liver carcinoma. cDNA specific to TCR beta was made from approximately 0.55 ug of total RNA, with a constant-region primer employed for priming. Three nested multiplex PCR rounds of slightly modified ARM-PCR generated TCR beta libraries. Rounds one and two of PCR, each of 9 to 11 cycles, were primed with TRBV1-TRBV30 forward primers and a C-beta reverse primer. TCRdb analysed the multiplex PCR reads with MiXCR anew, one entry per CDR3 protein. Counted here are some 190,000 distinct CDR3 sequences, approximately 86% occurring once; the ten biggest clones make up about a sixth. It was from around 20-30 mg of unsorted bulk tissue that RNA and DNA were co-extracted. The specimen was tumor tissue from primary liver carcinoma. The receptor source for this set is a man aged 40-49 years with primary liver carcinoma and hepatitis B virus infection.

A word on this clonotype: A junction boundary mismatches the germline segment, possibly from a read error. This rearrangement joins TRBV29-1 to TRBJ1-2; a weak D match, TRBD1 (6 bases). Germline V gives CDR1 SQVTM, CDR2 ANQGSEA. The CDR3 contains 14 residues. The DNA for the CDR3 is TGCAGGGTTGTGGACGGGGGCGCTTTGAAGGGCTATACCTTC. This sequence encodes CRVVDGGALKGYTF.

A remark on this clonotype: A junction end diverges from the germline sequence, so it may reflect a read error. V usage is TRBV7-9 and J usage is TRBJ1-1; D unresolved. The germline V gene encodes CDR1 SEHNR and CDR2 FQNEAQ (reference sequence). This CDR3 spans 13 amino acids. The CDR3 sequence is CASRLSANIEAFF. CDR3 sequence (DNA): TGTGCCAGCAGATTATCCGCGAACATTGAAGCTTTCTTT.

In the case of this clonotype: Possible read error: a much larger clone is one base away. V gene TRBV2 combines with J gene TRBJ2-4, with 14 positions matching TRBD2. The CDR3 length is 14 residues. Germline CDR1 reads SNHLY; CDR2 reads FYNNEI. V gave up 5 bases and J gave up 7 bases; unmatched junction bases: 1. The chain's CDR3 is CASSWTSGRNIQYF. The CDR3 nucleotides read TGTGCCAGCAGTTGGACTAGCGGGAGGAACATTCAGTACTTC.

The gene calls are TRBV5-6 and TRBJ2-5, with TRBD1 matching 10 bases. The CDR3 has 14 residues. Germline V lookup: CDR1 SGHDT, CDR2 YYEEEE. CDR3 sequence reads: CACSLRTGGETQYF. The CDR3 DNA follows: TGTGCATGCAGCTTGCGGACAGGGGGAGAGACCCAGTACTTC.

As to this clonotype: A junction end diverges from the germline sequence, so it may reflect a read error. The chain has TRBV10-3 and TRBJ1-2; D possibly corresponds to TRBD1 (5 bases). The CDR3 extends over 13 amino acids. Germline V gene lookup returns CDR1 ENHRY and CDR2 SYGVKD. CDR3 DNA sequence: TGTGTCATCAAAGGGGAAGCGAACTATGTCTACACCTTC. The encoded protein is CVIKGEANYVYTF.

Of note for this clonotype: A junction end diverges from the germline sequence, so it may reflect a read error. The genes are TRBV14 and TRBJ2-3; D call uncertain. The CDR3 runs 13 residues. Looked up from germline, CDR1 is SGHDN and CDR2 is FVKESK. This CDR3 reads CASSRGYTDTLYF. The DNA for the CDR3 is TGTGCCAGCAGCCGAGGATACACAGATACGCTATATTTC. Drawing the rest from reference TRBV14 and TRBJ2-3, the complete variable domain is EAGVTQFPSHSVIEKGQTVTLRCDPISGHDNLYWYRRVMGKEIKFLLHFVKESKQDESGMPNNRFLAERTGGTYSTLKVQPAELEDSGVYFCASSRGYTDTLYFGPGTRLTVL.

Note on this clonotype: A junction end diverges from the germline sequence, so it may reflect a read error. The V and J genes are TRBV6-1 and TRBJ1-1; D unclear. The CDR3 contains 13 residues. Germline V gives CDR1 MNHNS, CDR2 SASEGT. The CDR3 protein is CATSVELGGEAFF. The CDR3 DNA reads TGTGCCACGTCTGTGGAGTTGGGTGGTGAAGCCTTCTTT.

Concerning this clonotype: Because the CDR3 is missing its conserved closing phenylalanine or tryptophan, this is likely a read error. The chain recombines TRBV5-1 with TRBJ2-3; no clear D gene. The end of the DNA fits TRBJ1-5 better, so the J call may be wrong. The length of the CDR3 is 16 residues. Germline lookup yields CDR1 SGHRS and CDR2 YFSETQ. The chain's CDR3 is CANSLRTGGSTDTQHY. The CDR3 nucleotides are TGCGCCAACAGCTTGAGGACGGGCGGCAGCACAGATACGCAGCATTAT.

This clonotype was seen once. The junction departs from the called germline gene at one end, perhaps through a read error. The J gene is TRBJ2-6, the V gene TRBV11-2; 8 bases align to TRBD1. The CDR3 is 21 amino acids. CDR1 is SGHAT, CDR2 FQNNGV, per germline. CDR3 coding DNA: TGTGCCAACATCATGGGGGGAGACAGGGGCATTTCCCTCTCTGGGACCAACGTCCTGACTTTC. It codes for CANIMGGDRGISLSGTNVLTF.

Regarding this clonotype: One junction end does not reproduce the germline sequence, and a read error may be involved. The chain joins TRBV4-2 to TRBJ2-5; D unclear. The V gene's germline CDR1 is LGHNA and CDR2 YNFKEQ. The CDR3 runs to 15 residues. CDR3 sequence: CVSSQDLGSVETQYF. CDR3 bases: TGTGTCAGCAGCCAAGACCTGGGATCGGTGGAAACTCAGTACTTC.

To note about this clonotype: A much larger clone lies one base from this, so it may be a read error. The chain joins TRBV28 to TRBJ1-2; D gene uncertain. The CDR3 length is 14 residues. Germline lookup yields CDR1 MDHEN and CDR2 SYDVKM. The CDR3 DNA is TGTGCCAGCACTTTAAGCGGGTTTGAGAGTGGCTACACCTTC. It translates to CASTLSGFESGYTF.

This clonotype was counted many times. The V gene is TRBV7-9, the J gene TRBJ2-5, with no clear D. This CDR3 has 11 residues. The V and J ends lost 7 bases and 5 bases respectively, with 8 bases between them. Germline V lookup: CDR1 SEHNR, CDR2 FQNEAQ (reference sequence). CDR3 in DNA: TGTGCCAGCACATATGGGGAGACCCAGTACTTC. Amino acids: CASTYGETQYF. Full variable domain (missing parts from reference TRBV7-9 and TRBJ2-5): DTGVSQNPRHKITKRGQNVTFRCDPISEHNRLYWYRQTLGQGPEFLTYFQNEAQLEKSRLLSDRFSAERPKGSFSTLEIQRTEQGDSAMYLCASTYGETQYFGPGTRLLVL.

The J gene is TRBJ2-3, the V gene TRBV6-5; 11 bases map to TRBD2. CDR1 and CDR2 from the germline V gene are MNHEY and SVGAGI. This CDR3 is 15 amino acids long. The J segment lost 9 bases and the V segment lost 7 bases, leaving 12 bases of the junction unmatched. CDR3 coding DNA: TGTGCCAGCAACCCAGGACTAGCGGGCACATACACGCAGTATTTT. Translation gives CASNPGLAGTYTQYF.

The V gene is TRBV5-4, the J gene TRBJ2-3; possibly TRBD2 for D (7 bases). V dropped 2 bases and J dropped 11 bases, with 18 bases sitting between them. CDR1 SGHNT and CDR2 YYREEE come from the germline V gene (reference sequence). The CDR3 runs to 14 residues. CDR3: CASSLTGGLHMQYF. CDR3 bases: TGTGCCAGCAGCTTAACGGGGGGCTTACATATGCAGTATTTT.

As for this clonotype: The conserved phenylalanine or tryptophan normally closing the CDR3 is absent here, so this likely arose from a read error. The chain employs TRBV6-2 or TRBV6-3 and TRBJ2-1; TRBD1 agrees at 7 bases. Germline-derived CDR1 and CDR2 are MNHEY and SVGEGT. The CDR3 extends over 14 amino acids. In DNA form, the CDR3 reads TGTGCTAGCAGTTACGGGACAGATGCTTATGAGCAGTTCTTA. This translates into CASSYGTDAYEQFL.

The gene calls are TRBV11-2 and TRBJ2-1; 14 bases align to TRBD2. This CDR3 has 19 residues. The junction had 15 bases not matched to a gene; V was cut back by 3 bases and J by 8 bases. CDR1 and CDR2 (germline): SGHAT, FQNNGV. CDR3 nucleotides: TGTGCCAGCAGCTTCCTATGGATGCCTGGGACTAGCGGGGGTCATGAGCAGTTCTTC. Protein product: CASSFLWMPGTSGGHEQFF.

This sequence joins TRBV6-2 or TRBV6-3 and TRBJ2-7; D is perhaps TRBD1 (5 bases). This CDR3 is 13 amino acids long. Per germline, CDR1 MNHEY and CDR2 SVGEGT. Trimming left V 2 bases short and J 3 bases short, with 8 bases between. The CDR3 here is CASSYGARYEQYF. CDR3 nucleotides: TGTGCCAGCAGTTACGGGGCACGCTACGAGCAGTACTTC.

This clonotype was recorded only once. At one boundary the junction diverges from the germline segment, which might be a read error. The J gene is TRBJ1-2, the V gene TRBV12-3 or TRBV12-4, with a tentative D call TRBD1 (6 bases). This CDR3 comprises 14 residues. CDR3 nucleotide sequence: TGTGCCAGCAGCCGGGTACAGGGCTTATATGGCAACACCTTC. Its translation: CASSRVQGLYGNTF.

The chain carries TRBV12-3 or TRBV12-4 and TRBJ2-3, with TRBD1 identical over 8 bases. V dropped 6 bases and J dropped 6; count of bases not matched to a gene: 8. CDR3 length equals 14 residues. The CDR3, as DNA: TGTGCCAGCAGAACGTGGACAGGGACGGATACGCAGTATTTT. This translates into CASRTWTGTDTQYF.

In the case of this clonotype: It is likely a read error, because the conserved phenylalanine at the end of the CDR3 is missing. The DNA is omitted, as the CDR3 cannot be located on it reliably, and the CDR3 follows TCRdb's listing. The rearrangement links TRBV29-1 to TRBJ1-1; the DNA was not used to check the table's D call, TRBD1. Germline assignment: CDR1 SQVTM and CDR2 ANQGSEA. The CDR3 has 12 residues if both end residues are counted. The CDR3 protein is CIVSQGRAEVFL.

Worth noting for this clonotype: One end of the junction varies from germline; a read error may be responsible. The CDR3 DNA follows: TGTATCGTTCTACTCCTCCAGGGGAGGAGTGAAGCTTTCTTT. Residues: CIVLLLQGRSEAFF. V usage is TRBV29-1 and J usage is TRBJ1-1, with D possibly being TRBD1 (6 bases). The CDR3 loop spans 14 amino acids. Germline lookup yields CDR1 SQVTM and CDR2 ANQGSEA.

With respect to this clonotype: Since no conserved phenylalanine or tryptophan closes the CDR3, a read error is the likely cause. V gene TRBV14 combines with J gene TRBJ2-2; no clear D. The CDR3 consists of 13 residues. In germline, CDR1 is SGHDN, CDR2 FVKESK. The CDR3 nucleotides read TGTGTCAGCAGCCGGTCGTCCAACGGGGAGCTGTTTTGT. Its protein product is CVSSRSSNGELFC.

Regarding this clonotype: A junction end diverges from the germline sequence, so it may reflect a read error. The CDR3: CAGSPRTSGSSYNEQYF. The CDR3, as DNA: TGTGCCGGCAGCCCGCGGACTAGCGGGAGCTCCTATAATGAGCAGTACTTC. This rearrangement joins TRBV6-2 or TRBV6-3 to TRBJ2-4; 13 positions match TRBD2. CDR3 size: 17 residues. Germline assignment: CDR1 MNHEY and CDR2 SVGEGT.

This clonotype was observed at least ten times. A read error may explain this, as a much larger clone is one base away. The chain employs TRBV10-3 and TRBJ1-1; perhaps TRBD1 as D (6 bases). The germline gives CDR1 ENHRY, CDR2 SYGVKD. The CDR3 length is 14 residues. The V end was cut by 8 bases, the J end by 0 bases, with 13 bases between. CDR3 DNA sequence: TGTGCCATCCGAGGGGGAGGAGTGAACACTGAAGCTTTCTTT. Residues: CAIRGGGVNTEAFF.

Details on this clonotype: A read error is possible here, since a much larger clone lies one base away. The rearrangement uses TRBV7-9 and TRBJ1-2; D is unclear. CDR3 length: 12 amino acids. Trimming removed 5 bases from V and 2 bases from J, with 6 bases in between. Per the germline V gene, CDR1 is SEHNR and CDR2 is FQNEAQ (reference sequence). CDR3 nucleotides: TGTGCCAGCAGCGTAGGGAACTATGGCTACACCTTC. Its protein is CASSVGNYGYTF. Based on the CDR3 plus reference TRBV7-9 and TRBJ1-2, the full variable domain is DTGVSQNPRHKITKRGQNVTFRCDPISEHNRLYWYRQTLGQGPEFLTYFQNEAQLEKSRLLSDRFSAERPKGSFSTLEIQRTEQGDSAMYLCASSVGNYGYTFGSGTRLTVV.

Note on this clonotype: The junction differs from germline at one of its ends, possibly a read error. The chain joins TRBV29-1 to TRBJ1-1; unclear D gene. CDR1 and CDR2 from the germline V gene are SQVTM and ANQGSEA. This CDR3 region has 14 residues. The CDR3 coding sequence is TGCAGCGTTCTACTCCTCCAGGTGAGGAGTGAAGTTTTCTTT. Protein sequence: CSVLLLQVRSEVFF.

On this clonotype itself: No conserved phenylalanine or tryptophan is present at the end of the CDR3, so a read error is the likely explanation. The CDR3 reads CASSPSALVSEQYY. The CDR3 bases are TGTGCCAGCAGTCCCTCGGCCCTCGTCTCCGAGCAGTACTAC. J is TRBJ2-7 and V is TRBV28; D gene unclear. The V and J ends lost 5 bases and 6 bases respectively, with 17 bases between them. Germline assignment: CDR1 MDHEN and CDR2 SYDVKM. The CDR3 has 14 residues.

In nucleotides, the CDR3 is TGTGCCAGCAGCTTGTCAGGGGCTCAGAAGACCGGGGAGCTGTTTTTT. Translation: CASSLSGAQKTGELFF. J is TRBJ2-2 and V is TRBV5-8; D might be TRBD1 (6 bases). The germline CDR1 and CDR2 sequences are SGHTS and YDEGEE. This CDR3 is 16 amino acids long. With 1 base removed from V and 5 bases from J, the gap between germline ends came to 15 bases.

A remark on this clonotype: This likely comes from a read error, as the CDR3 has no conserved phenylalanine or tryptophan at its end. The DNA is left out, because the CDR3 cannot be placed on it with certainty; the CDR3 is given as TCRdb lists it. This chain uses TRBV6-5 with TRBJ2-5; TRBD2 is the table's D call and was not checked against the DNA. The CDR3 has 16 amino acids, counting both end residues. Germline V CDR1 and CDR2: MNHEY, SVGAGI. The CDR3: CASSYSSGAGGETQYL.

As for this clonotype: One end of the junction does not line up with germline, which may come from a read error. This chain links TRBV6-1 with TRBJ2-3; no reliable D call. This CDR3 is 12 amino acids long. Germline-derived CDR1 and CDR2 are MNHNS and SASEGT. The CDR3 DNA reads TGTACCAGCAGAGATTGGGCAGATACGCAGTATTTC. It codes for CTSRDWADTQYF.